These 8 T cell receptor beta chains came from one sample sequenced in a study of T cell responses to AZD1222 COVID-19 vaccine. Sequencing was performed with immunoSEQ multiplex PCR; in TCRdb, only in-frame clones are kept and a portion is missing. Seen here are around 190,000 clones, roughly 92% observed once, and the top ten hold approximately 1.4%. The material was peripheral blood, obtained on day 0 of AZD1222 vaccination. These TCRs come from an adult in good health.

The rearrangement joins TRBV18 to TRBJ1-1; the match to TRBD1 covers 7 bases. This CDR3 spans 14 amino acids. V lost 3 bases, J lost 1 base, and 2 bases stayed unmatched. CDR1 and CDR2 from the germline V gene are KGHSH and LQKENI. CDR3 DNA sequence: TGTGCCAGCTCACCCAGGGACAGGAACACTGAAGCTTTCTTT. Translated: CASSPRDRNTEAFF.

V gene TRBV27 combines with J gene TRBJ2-5; either TRBD1 or TRBD2 may fit D (5 bases each). V lost 9 bases, J lost 5 bases, and 16 bases lay in between. Per the germline V gene, CDR1 is MNHEY and CDR2 is SMNVEV (reference sequence). This CDR3 comprises 13 residues. The CDR3 sequence is CASSAWGMETQYF. The CDR3 nucleotides read TGTGCCAGTTCGGCGTGGGGGATGGAGACCCAGTACTTC.

This sequence joins TRBV19 and TRBJ2-3; no definite D call. Per germline, CDR1 LNHDA and CDR2 SQIVND (reference sequence). V was cut by 1 base and J by 2 bases, with 13 bases left in between. The CDR3 consists of 16 residues. CDR3 DNA: TGTGCCAGTAGTATAGGCCCAAGGCCCTCCACAGATACGCAGTATTTT. Translation: CASSIGPRPSTDTQYF.

The V and J genes are TRBV3-1 (or the pseudogene TRBV3-2) and TRBJ2-1; D call uncertain. Germline CDR1 and CDR2: LGHDT and YNNKEL (reference sequence). The germline V and J ends were trimmed by 2 bases and 9 bases, with 5 bases remaining between them. CDR3 length: 11 residues. CDR3 protein: CASSQMGEQFF. The CDR3, as DNA: TGTGCCAGCAGCCAAATGGGTGAGCAGTTCTTC.

This chain uses TRBV11-2 with TRBJ2-5; D gene uncertain. The CDR3 spans 13 residues. Germline CDR1 reads SGHAT; CDR2 reads FQNNGV. Trimming took off 1 base at V and 2 bases at J, with 5 bases between the two ends. Written as DNA, the CDR3 is TGTGCCAGCAGCTTAGGCTTGCAAGAGACCCAGTACTTC. Its translation: CASSLGLQETQYF. The whole variable domain, remainder taken from reference TRBV11-2 and TRBJ2-5, is EAGVAQSPRYKIIEKRQSVAFWCNPISGHATLYWYQQILGQGPKLLIQFQNNGVVDDSQLPKDRFSAERLKGVDSTLKIQPAKLEDSAVYLCASSLGLQETQYFGPGTRLLVL.

J is TRBJ2-2 and V is TRBV7-7, with 7 bases that match TRBD1. Per germline, CDR1 SSHAT and CDR2 FNYEAQ (reference sequence). There are 14 residues in the CDR3. The V segment lost 3 bases and the J segment 7 bases; nucleotides outside the gene matches: 5. CDR3 in DNA: TGTGCCAGCAGCTTCGACAGGGTTGTCGGGGAGCTGTTTTTT. Its translation is CASSFDRVVGELFF.

This clone came up a few times. The gene calls are TRBV6-6 and TRBJ2-2; 12 bases agree with TRBD1. The germline gives CDR1 MNHNY, CDR2 SVGAGI (reference sequence). Trimming took 5 bases from V and 6 from J; bases not matched to a gene: 7. This CDR3 has 16 residues. The CDR3 reads CASSPTGQGAAGELFF. Here the CDR3 DNA reads TGTGCCAGCAGTCCTACGGGACAGGGGGCGGCCGGGGAGCTGTTTTTT.

This sequence joins TRBV28 and TRBJ1-2; D gene ambiguous. V was trimmed by 3 bases and J by 7 bases, leaving 24 bases between them. Germline CDR1 MDHEN, CDR2 SYDVKM. This CDR3 is 17 amino acids long. The CDR3 sequence: CASSFIGGSGLDVGYTF. CDR3 nucleotide sequence: TGTGCCAGCAGTTTTATAGGAGGATCCGGATTAGATGTTGGCTACACCTTC.